Described below is a single T cell receptor (beta chain) sequence and its context. Its antigen is currently unknown. The data were taken from a study of beta chain features in type 1 diabetes. Background on the study: Comparable age, gender and cell yields were observed in patients relative to healthy donors. Regarding the study as a whole: Type 1 diabetes patients had moderately but significantly shorter TCRB CDR3s in all four CD4+ subsets. PCR might favor shorter templates, equally in patients and controls.

Isolated RNA was reverse transcribed in full, so expressed TCRB transcripts were sequenced. An average of about 3.5 million reads was obtained for naive, central memory and regulatory T cell samples. TCRdb's copy holds only in-frame clones and misses some; the assay was immunoSEQ multiplex PCR. This table holds some 290,000 clones, around 25% found once. V was shortened by 5 bases and J by 9 bases, with 23 bases between the two germline ends. This CDR3 comprises 16 residues. From germline, CDR1 is SEHNR and CDR2 FQNEAQ (reference sequence). V usage is TRBV7-9 and J usage is TRBJ2-1, with no clear D. The clonotype originates from a woman aged 25 to 39 with type 1 diabetes. Material for sequencing was naive CD4+ T cells from blood. The CDR3 DNA follows: TGTGCCAGCAGCCCCCTGAACGCCCAACTTACGGGTGAGCAGTTCTTC. Encoded protein: CASSPLNAQLTGEQFF.